This is a list of T cell receptor beta chains from one sample in a study of blood T cell repertoires in COVID-19. Some clones are missing from TCRdb's copy, which holds only in-frame ones; the method was immunoSEQ multiplex PCR. The table lists about 480,000 clones, roughly 91% of them singletons. Material: peripheral blood. Receptors originate from a woman aged 50 to 60 with COVID-19, enrolled during active disease. Both conserved end residues are part of each CDR3. D genes are given only for firm matches. Clone size is stated in some rows and not others, as once, few, many or a class when expanded.

TRBJ1-1 TRBV6-5 few - CATRASRGTEAFF TGTGCCACACGCGCGTCAAGAGGCACTGAAGCTTTCTTT
TRBJ2-4 TRBV6-5 - - CASSTYGKNIQYF TGTGCCAGCAGCACGTACGGCAAAAACATTCAGTACTTC
TRBJ1-2 TRBV11-2 - - CASSLPGRNYGYTF TGTGCCAGCAGCTTGCCAGGAAGGAACTATGGCTACACCTTC
TRBJ2-7 TRBV2 - TRBD1 CASRPGQVLYEQYF TGTGCCAGCAGGCCAGGACAGGTTTTATACGAGCAGTACTTC
TRBJ2-5 TRBV10-3 - TRBD1 CAISDRTGEETQYF TGTGCCATCAGTGACCGGACAGGGGAAGAGACCCAGTACTTC
TRBJ2-1 TRBV4-1 - - CASSLLGGGSYNEQFF TGCGCCAGCAGTCTATTAGGGGGGGGGAGTTACAATGAGCAGTTCTTC
TRBJ2-3 TRBV6-4 - TRBD2 CASSDLRVAGGIDTQYF TGTGCCAGCAGTGACCTCCGGGTAGCGGGGGGAATAGATACGCAGTATTTT
TRBJ2-1 TRBV19 - - CASRPTIWAYNEQFF TGTGCCAGTAGGCCGACAATCTGGGCGTACAATGAGCAGTTCTTC
TRBJ1-1 TRBV7-8 - - CASSYGQNTEAFF TGTGCCAGCAGCTATGGACAGAACACTGAAGCTTTCTTT
TRBJ2-7 TRBV2 - TRBD1 CAIRDRYEQYF TGTGCCATTCGGGACAGATACGAGCAGTACTTC
TRBJ2-7 TRBV5-5 - - CASFMDPGGAAYEQYF TGTGCCAGCTTTATGGACCCTGGGGGGGCGGCCTACGAGCAGTACTTC
TRBJ2-5 TRBV30 once - CAWTTGKETQYF TGTGCCTGGACCACAGGAAAAGAGACCCAGTACTTC
TRBJ2-7 TRBV19 - - CASRSADRTRPYEQYF TGTGCCAGTAGGTCCGCTGACAGGACTCGACCCTACGAGCAGTACTTC
TRBJ1-2 TRBV29-1 - TRBD1 CSVETGANYGYTF TGCAGCGTTGAAACAGGGGCTAACTATGGCTACACCTTC